The 22 T cell receptor beta chains in this list originate from one sample, sequenced in a study of cytomegalovirus exposure and HLA in healthy donors. With 60 Vbeta and 13 Jbeta primers, the PCR was carried out. Assay: immunoSEQ multiplex PCR; the TCRdb copy retains only in-frame clones and omits some. The data hold around 120,000 clones, with over 60% observed a single time. The sequencing sample was made of PBMCs. The receptors derive from a female donor in good health and CMV-seropositive.

CDR3 loop: CASSPGTGVMQYF. In DNA, the CDR3 is TGTGCCAGTAGCCCCGGGACAGGGGTTATGCAGTACTTC. The chain uses TRBV19 and TRBJ2-7, with TRBD1 matching 10 bases. V trimming: 6 bases; J trimming: 9 bases; junction bases outside the gene matches: 8. This CDR3 region has 13 residues. Per germline, CDR1 LNHDA and CDR2 SQIVND (reference sequence). Full variable domain (outside the CDR3, taken from reference TRBV19 and TRBJ2-7): DGGITQSPKYLFRKEGQNVTLSCEQNLNHDAMYWYRQDPGQGLRLIYYSQIVNDFQKGDIAEGYSVSREKKESFPLTVTSAQKNPTAFYLCASSPGTGVMQYFGPGTRLTVT.

The chain joins TRBV11-2 to TRBJ2-7, with 7 bases that match TRBD1. With V trimmed by 5 bases and J by 5 bases, 12 bases remained unmatched. The CDR3 loop spans 15 amino acids. Germline CDR1 reads SGHAT; CDR2 reads FQNNGV. CDR3 loop: CASSPMAQTGHEQYF. The CDR3 DNA reads as TGTGCCAGCAGCCCCATGGCTCAGACAGGGCACGAGCAGTACTTC. Based on the CDR3 plus reference TRBV11-2 and TRBJ2-7, the full variable domain is EAGVAQSPRYKIIEKRQSVAFWCNPISGHATLYWYQQILGQGPKLLIQFQNNGVVDDSQLPKDRFSAERLKGVDSTLKIQPAKLEDSAVYLCASSPMAQTGHEQYFGPGTRLTVT.

The rearrangement links TRBV6-6 to TRBJ1-5, with unresolved D. Germline V gives CDR1 MNHNY, CDR2 SVGAGI (reference sequence). Trimming removed 6 bases from V and 6 bases from J, with 12 bases in between. The CDR3 loop spans 13 amino acids. The CDR3: CASRRPEGQPQHF. The CDR3 nucleotides are TGTGCCAGCAGACGACCGGAGGGTCAGCCCCAGCATTTT.

Only one count was recorded for this clone. The rearrangement uses TRBV19 and TRBJ2-7, with 7 bases aligning to TRBD1. Germline-derived CDR1 and CDR2 are LNHDA and SQIVND (reference sequence). The CDR3 is 15 amino acids. V shed 4 bases, J shed 0 bases, and the junction held 6 bases outside the gene matches. The CDR3 DNA sequence: TGTGCCAGTAGTACGACAGGGTATCCCTCCTACGAGCAGTACTTC. Its protein is CASSTTGYPSYEQYF.

V usage is TRBV2 and J usage is TRBJ1-1; perhaps TRBD1 as D (5 bases). This CDR3 region has 13 residues. The V gene lost 7 bases and the J gene lost 1 base, with 10 bases spanning the gap. In germline, CDR1 is SNHLY, CDR2 FYNNEI. The CDR3 nucleotides are TGTGCCAGCAAGGCCAGGGCGAACACTGAAGCTTTCTTT. Its protein product is CASKARANTEAFF.

J is TRBJ1-1 and V is TRBV5-1, with 7 bases matching TRBD1. Trimming at V came to 7 bases and at J to 0 bases, leaving 9 bases not matched to a gene. Germline loops: CDR1 SGHRS, CDR2 YFSETQ. The length of the CDR3 is 15 residues. The CDR3 here is CASRSQGEMNTEAFF. CDR3 bases: TGCGCCAGCCGCTCCCAGGGGGAAATGAACACTGAAGCTTTCTTT.

The CDR3 spells CASSLGVAANTGELFF. CDR3 bases: TGTGCCAGCAGCTTAGGTGTAGCGGCGAACACCGGGGAGCTGTTTTTT. This chain joins TRBV7-9 and TRBJ2-2, with a tentative D call TRBD2 (6 bases). V was shortened by 1 base and J by 0 bases, with 9 bases between the two germline ends. The CDR3 is 16 amino acids. Germline lookup yields CDR1 SEHNR and CDR2 FQNEAQ (reference sequence).

This chain connects TRBV9 to TRBJ1-4, with a weak D call TRBD1 (6 bases). Germline V lookup: CDR1 SGDLS, CDR2 YYNGEE. V lost 4 bases to trimming and J lost 3 bases, with 10 bases between them. The CDR3 is 14 amino acids. CDR3 nucleotide sequence: TGTGCCAGCAGCCCCGGGGGGCCTAATGAAAAACTGTTTTTT. Encoded protein: CASSPGGPNEKLFF.

This clone was recorded once. The V call is TRBV5-1, the J call TRBJ2-2; TRBD1 is a possible D gene (6 bases). The CDR3 runs 17 residues. Germline CDR1 SGHRS, CDR2 YFSETQ. V lost 2 bases and J lost 4, with 18 bases in between. DNA of the CDR3: TGCGCCAGCAGCTTAAGAGGCAACAGGGTGTCCACCGGGGAGCTGTTTTTT. It translates to CASSLRGNRVSTGELFF.

The gene calls are TRBV7-9 and TRBJ1-2; weak D call: TRBD1 (5 bases). V lost 4 bases and J 4 bases, leaving 13 bases between the germline ends. Germline assignment: CDR1 SEHNR and CDR2 FQNEAQ (reference sequence). The length of the CDR3 is 14 residues. CDR3 sequence: CASSYSGHLYGYTF. The CDR3 DNA follows: TGTGCCAGCAGCTATAGTGGACACCTCTATGGCTACACCTTC.

This chain connects TRBV16 to TRBJ1-2; D possibly corresponds to TRBD1 (6 bases). The germline CDR1 and CDR2 sequences are KGHSY and FQNENV. CDR3 length: 17 amino acids. V was clipped by 0 bases and J by 9 bases, with 23 bases between them. CDR3 nucleotides: TGTGCCAGCAGCCAATCCCGAGCCCCGGGGGGGGCCGGTAGCTACACCTTC. Translation gives CASSQSRAPGGAGSYTF.

The gene calls are TRBV11-3 and TRBJ1-1, with D perhaps matching TRBD1 (6 bases). The V and J ends lost 5 bases and 5 bases respectively, with 12 bases between them. The CDR3 consists of 13 residues. Looked up from germline, CDR1 is SGHNT and CDR2 is YENEEA. The chain's CDR3 is CASSQGGATEAFF. The CDR3 DNA reads TGTGCCAGCAGCCAAGGGGGGGCAACTGAAGCTTTCTTT.

The chain couples TRBV4-2 to TRBJ1-5; tentative D call: TRBD1 (5 bases). This CDR3 region has 15 residues. Trimming took 1 base from V and 0 from J, leaving 7 bases between them. Looked up from germline, CDR1 is LGHNA and CDR2 is YNFKEQ. The CDR3 here is CASSQGGGSNQPQHF. The CDR3 nucleotides are TGTGCCAGCAGCCAAGGCGGGGGTAGCAATCAGCCCCAGCATTTT.

The chain carries TRBV7-9 and TRBJ1-1; D not resolved. V was pared by 5 bases and J by 1 base, with 5 bases between. The germline gives CDR1 SEHNR, CDR2 FQNEAQ (reference sequence). The CDR3 spans 12 residues. The CDR3 DNA follows: TGTGCCAGCAGCCCCTGGAACACTGAAGCTTTCTTT. Its translation: CASSPWNTEAFF.

The table lists this clone with a count of one. The rearrangement uses TRBV11-1 and TRBJ2-7, with D possibly TRBD2 on 6 matching bases. CDR1 and CDR2 from the germline V gene are SGHAT and FQDESV (reference sequence). This CDR3 has 14 residues. Trimming shortened V by 2 bases and J by 0 bases, and 8 bases separated the two germline ends. CDR3 protein: CASSLMGLSYEQYF. As DNA, the CDR3 is TGTGCCAGCAGCTTAATGGGACTCTCCTACGAGCAGTACTTC.

The chain combines TRBV30 with TRBJ2-7; 11 bases are a match to TRBD2. The ends lost 8 bases at V and 0 bases at J; junction bases unmatched: 9. Germline V gives CDR1 GTSNPN, CDR2 SVGIG (reference sequence). CDR3 length: 15 amino acids. CDR3 sequence reads: CARSGTSGYSYEQYF. The CDR3 DNA follows: TGTGCCCGTTCAGGGACTAGCGGTTACTCCTACGAGCAGTACTTC.

The chain has TRBV28 and TRBJ2-7; 8 bases line up with TRBD1. The V gene end was trimmed by 6 bases and the J gene end by 4 bases; junction bases not matched to a gene: 11. Per the germline V gene, CDR1 is MDHEN and CDR2 is SYDVKM. This CDR3 has 15 residues. CDR3 sequence: CASSRQGSKDYEQYF. The DNA for the CDR3 is TGTGCCAGCAGCCGACAGGGGAGTAAAGATTACGAGCAGTACTTC.

About this clone: A read error may produce the germline difference seen at one junction end. V usage is TRBV30 and J usage is TRBJ1-2; D gene unclear. This CDR3 is built from 11 residues. Germline-derived CDR1 and CDR2 are GTSNPN and SVGIG (reference sequence). CDR3 residues: CAWSGSREIAF. Written as DNA, the CDR3 is TGTGCCTGGAGTGGGAGTCGAGAGATCGCCTTC. The full variable domain, with the rest looked up from reference TRBV30 and TRBJ1-2, is SQTIHQWPATLVQPVGSPLSLECTVEGTSNPNLYWYRQAAGRGLQLLFYSVGIGQISSEVPQNLSASRPQDRQFILSSKKLLLSDSGFYLCAWSGSREIAFGSGTRLTVV.

DNA for the CDR3: TGTGCCAGCAGGGCAACGTTAGGGGGATCGCTCAATGAAAAACTGTTTTTT. It yields the protein CASRATLGGSLNEKLFF. This sequence joins TRBV2 and TRBJ1-4; D possibly corresponds to TRBD1 (6 bases). This CDR3 has 17 residues. Germline V gene sequence: CDR1 SNHLY, CDR2 FYNNEI. V lost 6 bases and J 5 bases, leaving 22 bases between the germline ends.

The chain has TRBV4-2 and TRBJ1-1; D is uncertain. The V end was cut by 4 bases, the J end by 6 bases, with 15 bases between. CDR1 is LGHNA, CDR2 YNFKEQ, per germline. This CDR3 is built from 14 residues. CDR3 nucleotides: TGTGCCAGCAGCCTGCAGGCGCCGCAGGCTGAAGCTTTCTTT. This codes for CASSLQAPQAEAFF.

This rearrangement joins TRBV28 to TRBJ1-4; the D gene is possibly TRBD1 (6 bases). Trimming shortened V by 4 bases and J by 0 bases, and 15 bases separated the two germline ends. Germline CDR1 is MDHEN and CDR2 is SYDVKM. The CDR3 has 17 amino acids. The CDR3 sequence: CASSSITTGTTNEKLFF. CDR3 coding DNA: TGTGCCAGCAGTTCCATTACGACAGGTACAACTAATGAAAAACTGTTTTTT.

The genes are TRBV4-2 and TRBJ2-3; 8 nucleotides agree with TRBD2. CDR3 length equals 16 residues. Germline assignment: CDR1 LGHNA and CDR2 YNFKEQ. The trim removed 1 base at V and 1 base at J, leaving 4 bases unmatched. The CDR3 protein is CASSQVGSGGTDTQYF. The CDR3 region has the DNA TGTGCCAGCAGCCAAGTGGGTAGCGGGGGCACAGATACGCAGTATTTT.